This T cell receptor beta chain was captured by sequencing in a study of cytomegalovirus exposure and HLA in healthy donors. Study-level background: Among around 200 million T cells, an earlier analysis found 117 million unique TCR beta sequences. Out of approximately 400 genotyped donors, roughly 80% belonged to the Caucasian-associated ancestry cluster.

In the case of this clone: Its antigen remains unknown.

Study findings and constraints: In a later analysis, donors in an Asian-associated ancestry cluster reportedly had fewer N-insertions in productive TCRs than the cohort mean. About 87% or about 30% of the time was how often most TCR beta V segments were productive, according to an earlier analysis.

With 60 Vbeta and 13 Jbeta primers, the PCR was carried out. The protocol was immunoSEQ multiplex PCR, while the TCRdb copy is restricted to in-frame clones and leaves out a portion. The sample yields approximately 150,000 clones, roughly 77% seen once. V gave up 2 bases and J gave up 11 bases, with 15 bases separating them. Germline V gene lookup returns CDR1 MGHDK and CDR2 SYGVNS. The CDR3 is 13 amino acids. The sequence came from a man aged 35-49 years in good health and CMV-seronegative. This rearrangement joins TRBV25-1 to TRBJ2-5; D gene ambiguous. The sample was PBMCs. For the CDR3, the DNA is TGTGCCAGCAGTGAACTCGTGAGAGGTGAGCAGTACTTC. Translation: CASSELVRGEQYF. Supplemented by reference TRBV25-1 and TRBJ2-5, the full variable domain reads EADIYQTPRYLVIGTGKKITLECSQTMGHDKMYWYQQDPGMELHLIHYSYGVNSTEKGDLSSESTVSRIRTEHFPLTLESARPSHTSQYLCASSELVRGEQYFGPGTRLLVL.